The clone carrying this T cell receptor (beta chain) was detected a few times. Its antigen is not identified. This sample was included in a study of vaccination effects on CD4 cells after COVID-19. Peptide-pool stimulation followed by sequencing identified expanded antigen-specific CD4+ clonotypes in the ViraFEST assay. After less than 11 days in culture, the CD4+ T cells were isolated. This individual tested PCR-positive for SARS-CoV-2 infection between March and December 2020. Study-level points and caveats: Convalescents showed post-vaccine spike-reactive clones that were mainly new vaccine-induced clones.

Here immunoSEQ multiplex PCR was the method, and the copy in TCRdb shows in-frame clones only, minus some. The profile shows 40,000 or so clones, under 80% of them singletons. Germline-derived CDR1 and CDR2 are LNHNV and YYDKDF (reference sequence). The CDR3 has 18 amino acids. After removal of 1 base from V and 2 bases from J, the junction contained 11 bases not matched to a gene. V and J are TRBV15 and TRBJ1-3, with 7 nucleotides matching TRBD1. The material was CD4+ T cells from PBMCs cultured with a peptide pool, obtained before COVID-19 vaccination. The sequence came from a human donor who had a prior SARS-CoV-2 infection. The CDR3 DNA follows: TGTGCCACCAGCAGAGGCCGACAGACAGGGCTGGCTGGAAACACCATATATTTT. Its protein product is CATSRGRQTGLAGNTIYF. Together with reference TRBV15 and TRBJ1-3, the CDR3 gives the full variable domain: DAMVIQNPRYQVTQFGKPVTLSCSQTLNHNVMYWYQQKSSQAPKLLFHYYDKDFNNEADTPDNFQSRRPNTSFCFLDIRSPGLGDTAMYLCATSRGRQTGLAGNTIYFGEGSWLTVV.